Sequencing of this T cell receptor (beta chain) was carried out in a study of T cell changes during pregnancy in multiple sclerosis. There are 19 residues in the CDR3. With 5 bases clipped from V and 0 bases from J, the junction kept 16 bases outside the gene matches. The germline CDR1 and CDR2 sequences are SGHDN and FVKESK. Produced via immunoSEQ multiplex PCR; TCRdb's table is partial and in-frame only. The sample carries about 98,000 clones, around 90% recorded once. The source material was peripheral blood, sampled after pregnancy. The chain employs TRBV14 and TRBJ1-1, with TRBD1 identical over 9 bases. This TCR came from a female donor in good health, enrolled as a control in a pregnancy study. The CDR3 protein is CASSKTLGTGRFLNTEAFF. CDR3 coding DNA: TGTGCCAGCAGCAAGACGTTGGGGACAGGGCGGTTTCTGAACACTGAAGCTTTCTTT.